These 23 T cell receptor beta chains came from one sample sequenced in a study of OX40 agonist ivuxolimab in advanced cancers. The data were produced by immunoSEQ multiplex PCR, yet TCRdb's version contains in-frame clones alone and is incomplete. The sample contains 55,000 to 90,000 clones, more than 80% of which appear only once. The starting material was CD4+ or CD8+ T cells sorted from blood, obtained in a trial of the OX40 agonist ivuxolimab. These receptors all come from an adult with an advanced solid tumor such as melanoma, head and neck, liver or kidney cancer.

This rearrangement joins TRBV5-8 to TRBJ2-5; possible D gene TRBD1, 5 bases. This CDR3 has 13 amino acids. The germline gives CDR1 SGHTS, CDR2 YDEGEE. Between the trimmed V and J ends, which lost 10 bases and 5 bases, there was a span of 18 bases. Here the CDR3 DNA reads TGTGCCGTCTCCCAGGGAAGAGACGAGACCCAGTACTTC. The encoded protein is CAVSQGRDETQYF.

Only one count was recorded for this clone. The rearrangement links TRBV5-6 to TRBJ2-1, with 8 bases that match TRBD1. Looked up from germline, CDR1 is SGHDT and CDR2 is YYEEEE. V lost 0 bases to trimming and J lost 4 bases; unmatched junction nucleotides: 3. This CDR3 contains 15 residues. The CDR3 is CASSLGGQEYNEQFF. CDR3 sequence (DNA): TGTGCCAGCAGCTTGGGGGGACAGGAATACAATGAGCAGTTCTTC. Variable domain in full (rest from reference TRBV5-6 and TRBJ2-1): DAGVTQSPTHLIKTRGQQVTLRCSPKSGHDTVSWYQQALGQGPQFIFQYYEEEERQRGNFPDRFSGHQFPNYSSELNVNALLLGDSALYLCASSLGGQEYNEQFFGPGTRLTVL.

The table lists this clone with a few counts. The chain has TRBV18 and TRBJ2-3; D gene ambiguous. The CDR3 is 12 residues long. CDR1 is KGHSH, CDR2 LQKENI, per germline. The germline V and J ends were trimmed by 5 bases and 5 bases, with 8 bases remaining between them. Here the CDR3 DNA reads TGTGCCAGCTCAGGGTATGGAGATACGCAGTATTTT. Amino acids: CASSGYGDTQYF. Full variable domain (missing parts from reference TRBV18 and TRBJ2-3): NAGVMQNPRHLVRRRGQEARLRCSPMKGHSHVYWYRQLPEEGLKFMVYLQKENIIDESGMPKERFSAEFPKEGPSILRIQQVVRGDSAAYFCASSGYGDTQYFGPGTRLTVL.

Here the CDR3 reads CAISTSNEQFF. CDR3 sequence (DNA): TGTGCCATCAGCACTAGCAATGAGCAGTTCTTC. This chain connects TRBV10-3 to TRBJ2-1, with TRBD2 as a possible D gene (5 bases). The CDR3 length is 11 residues. Looked up from germline, CDR1 is ENHRY and CDR2 is SYGVKD. Trimming removed 6 bases from V and 6 bases from J, with 6 bases in between.

This chain connects TRBV5-1 to TRBJ2-7, with D possibly TRBD1 on 6 matching bases. Trimming stripped 5 bases from V and 3 bases from J, with 18 bases between. The CDR3 totals 15 residues. From germline, CDR1 is SGHRS and CDR2 YFSETQ. The CDR3 DNA reads TGCGCCAGCAGTTTACTAACAGGGATAGGCTACGAGCAGTACTTC. It yields the protein CASSLLTGIGYEQYF.

The CDR3 DNA reads TGTGCCAGCAGCCCAGCGGGGACACGAGAGACCCAGTACTTC. Its translation is CASSPAGTRETQYF. The chain links TRBV5-4 to TRBJ2-5; D perhaps matches TRBD2 (7 bases). This CDR3 is 14 amino acids long. Germline V gives CDR1 SGHNT, CDR2 YYREEE (reference sequence). V gave up 4 bases and J gave up 4 bases, with 14 bases separating them.

The rearrangement joins TRBV10-2 to TRBJ1-5; TRBD1 agrees at 7 bases. The CDR3 contains 13 residues. V was clipped by 7 bases and J by 6 bases; unmatched bases: 6. The germline V gene encodes CDR1 WSHSY and CDR2 SAAADI. The CDR3 DNA reads TGCGCCAGCAACAACAGGGGTGGTCAGCCCCAGCATTTT. It is translated as CASNNRGGQPQHF.

V usage is TRBV5-1 and J usage is TRBJ2-3; 16 bases are shared with TRBD2. The CDR3 has 18 amino acids. Per the germline V gene, CDR1 is SGHRS and CDR2 is YFSETQ. Germline trimming cut 2 bases from V and 7 bases from J; bases unmatched to any gene: 10. CDR3 sequence reads: CASSLTGTSGGAGNTQYF. As DNA, the CDR3 is TGCGCCAGCAGCTTAACCGGGACTAGCGGGGGGGCCGGGAATACGCAGTATTTT.

The chain is built from TRBV9 and TRBJ1-2, with a possible D match to TRBD1 (5 bases). This CDR3 spans 15 amino acids. Trimming shortened V by 0 bases and J by 8 bases, and 17 bases separated the two germline ends. CDR1 and CDR2 (germline): SGDLS, YYNGEE. This CDR3 reads CASSVGSAWGQGYTF. In nucleotides, the CDR3 is TGTGCCAGCAGCGTAGGCTCAGCGTGGGGCCAAGGCTACACCTTC.

The J gene is TRBJ1-2, the V gene TRBV6-5; D not resolved. CDR3 length: 14 residues. CDR1 is MNHEY, CDR2 SVGAGI, per germline. Trimming stripped 5 bases from V and 2 bases from J, with 12 bases between. This CDR3 reads CASSEEVGNYGYTF. CDR3 DNA sequence: TGTGCCAGCAGTGAAGAGGTGGGAAACTATGGCTACACCTTC.

For the CDR3, the DNA is TGTGCCAGCAGCTGGGGGACTAGCGGCGGCACAGATACGCAGTATTTT. Translating gives CASSWGTSGGTDTQYF. The chain links TRBV5-4 to TRBJ2-3; 11 bases are a match to TRBD2. CDR1 and CDR2 from the germline V gene are SGHNT and YYREEE (reference sequence). V dropped 3 bases and J dropped 1; count of bases not matched to a gene: 4. This CDR3 is 16 amino acids long.

In regard to this clone: The sample has other DNA sequences that encode this CDR3 too. The rearrangement links TRBV25-1 to TRBJ2-7, with a weak D call TRBD1 (5 bases). Per germline, CDR1 MGHDK and CDR2 SYGVNS. With 0 bases removed from V and 2 bases from J, the gap between germline ends came to 8 bases. This CDR3 contains 14 residues. CDR3 coding DNA: TGTGCCAGCAGTGAATATGGCAGGGCCTACGAGCAGTACTTC. Its protein product is CASSEYGRAYEQYF.

This chain uses TRBV30 with TRBJ1-2; D gene uncertain. The CDR3 loop spans 8 amino acids. Trimming removed 0 bases at V and 12 bases at J, with 2 bases between. Germline CDR1 GTSNPN, CDR2 SVGIG (reference sequence). Here the CDR3 DNA reads TGTGCCTGGAGTGTACACACCTTC. Its translation: CAWSVHTF. Combining the CDR3 with reference TRBV30 and TRBJ1-2 gives the whole variable domain SQTIHQWPATLVQPVGSPLSLECTVEGTSNPNLYWYRQAAGRGLQLLFYSVGIGQISSEVPQNLSASRPQDRQFILSSKKLLLSDSGFYLCAWSVHTFGSGTRLTVV.

V is TRBV27 and J is TRBJ2-3; unclear D gene. Trimming took 6 bases from V and 9 from J, leaving 13 bases between them. The CDR3 sequence is 12 residues long. Looked up from germline, CDR1 is MNHEY and CDR2 is SMNVEV (reference sequence). CDR3 sequence (DNA): TGTGCCAGCAGCTTGAAGGGTCTGACGCAGTATTTT. Protein product: CASSLKGLTQYF.

This clone was seen once. V and J are TRBV7-6 and TRBJ1-6, with 10 nucleotides matching TRBD1. V was pared by 8 bases and J by 4 bases, with 2 bases of the junction left unmatched. Germline CDR1 SGHVS, CDR2 FNYEAQ. This CDR3 has 14 residues. The DNA of the CDR3 is TGTGCCAGCGGGGACAGGGGTTATAATTCACCCCTCCACTTT. Protein sequence: CASGDRGYNSPLHF.

The chain joins TRBV7-2 to TRBJ2-2, with 14 nucleotides matching TRBD2. The ends lost 5 bases at V and 8 bases at J; junction bases unmatched: 10. CDR1 and CDR2 from the germline V gene are SGHTA and FQGNSA. The length of the CDR3 is 17 residues. The CDR3 spells CASSPPTGLAGAGELFF. The CDR3 DNA reads as TGTGCCAGCAGCCCCCCCACGGGACTAGCGGGGGCTGGGGAGCTGTTTTTT.

This clone was picked up one time. The rearrangement joins TRBV5-1 to TRBJ2-7; D tentatively fits TRBD1 or TRBD2 (5 bases each). Trimming shortened V by 3 bases and J by 3 bases, and 13 bases separated the two germline ends. Germline-derived CDR1 and CDR2 are SGHRS and YFSETQ. The CDR3 is 14 amino acids. The CDR3 is CASSSGPPLYEQYF. The CDR3 coding sequence is TGCGCCAGCAGCTCGGGACCTCCACTCTACGAGCAGTACTTC.

Comments on this clone: Germline is not matched at one junction end, which may reflect a read error. The CDR3 nucleotides are TGTGCCAGCACCTTGGGACGGGGAAGTAACTATGGCTACACCTTC. The encoded protein is CASTLGRGSNYGYTF. The gene calls are TRBV5-6 and TRBJ1-2; D possibly corresponds to TRBD1 (5 bases). CDR3 length equals 15 residues. The germline CDR1 and CDR2 sequences are SGHDT and YYEEEE.

This clone was seen a single time. The gene calls are TRBV6-5 and TRBJ1-2; D perhaps matches TRBD1 (6 bases). Germline V lookup: CDR1 MNHEY, CDR2 SVGAGI. The CDR3 sequence is 16 residues long. Trimming pared 4 bases from V and 1 base from J, leaving 16 bases between. The CDR3 here is CASSFEGVGGNYGYTF. CDR3 DNA sequence: TGTGCCAGCAGTTTCGAGGGGGTTGGGGGTAACTATGGCTACACCTTC.

This clone has a single count. This chain connects TRBV27 to TRBJ1-5; TRBD1 might be the D (6 bases). V lost 5 bases to trimming and J lost 3 bases, with 14 bases between them. The CDR3 covers 15 residues. CDR1 and CDR2 from the germline V gene are MNHEY and SMNVEV (reference sequence). CDR3 sequence reads: CASSKGRGPNQPQHF. The CDR3 region has the DNA TGTGCCAGCAGTAAGGGCAGGGGCCCCAATCAGCCCCAGCATTTT.

This sequence joins TRBV5-1 and TRBJ1-4, with 11 bases that match TRBD1. CDR3 length equals 15 residues. Germline V gives CDR1 SGHRS, CDR2 YFSETQ. Germline trimming cut 4 bases from V and 6 bases from J; bases unmatched to any gene: 5. CDR3 loop: CASSSGQGAHEKLFF. As DNA, the CDR3 is TGCGCCAGCAGCAGCGGACAGGGGGCGCATGAAAAACTGTTTTTT.

The chain links TRBV6-1 to TRBJ1-3; D is possibly TRBD1 (5 bases). The V end was cut by 5 bases, the J end by 4 bases, with 12 bases between. The CDR3 covers 14 residues. Germline loops: CDR1 MNHNS, CDR2 SASEGT. DNA for the CDR3: TGTGCCAGCAGTTATGGATGGGACGGAAACACCATATATTTT. This codes for CASSYGWDGNTIYF.

This CDR3 is CASTEARGQNGYTF. CDR3 bases: TGTGCCAGCACGGAGGCCAGGGGGCAGAATGGCTACACCTTC. The V call is TRBV6-1, the J call TRBJ1-2, with 8 bases aligning to TRBD1. The germline V gene encodes CDR1 MNHNS and CDR2 SASEGT. V lost 7 bases to trimming and J lost 6 bases; unmatched junction nucleotides: 10. This CDR3 is 14 amino acids long.